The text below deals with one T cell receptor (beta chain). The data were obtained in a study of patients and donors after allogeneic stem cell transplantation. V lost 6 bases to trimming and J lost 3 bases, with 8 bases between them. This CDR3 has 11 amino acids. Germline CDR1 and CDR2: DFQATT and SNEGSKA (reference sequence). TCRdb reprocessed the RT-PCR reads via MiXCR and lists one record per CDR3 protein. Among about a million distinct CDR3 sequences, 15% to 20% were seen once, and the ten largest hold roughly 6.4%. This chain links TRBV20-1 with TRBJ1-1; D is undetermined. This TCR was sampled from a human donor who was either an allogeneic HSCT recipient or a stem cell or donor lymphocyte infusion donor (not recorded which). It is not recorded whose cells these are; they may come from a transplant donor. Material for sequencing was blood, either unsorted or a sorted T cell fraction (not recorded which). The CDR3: CSAVRYTEAFF. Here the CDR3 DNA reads TGCAGTGCCGTGAGATACACTGAAGCTTTCTTT.